Each of the 18 T cell receptor beta chains below was sequenced from the same sample in a study of T cell responses to AZD1222 COVID-19 vaccine. Generated by immunoSEQ multiplex PCR, the TCRdb table keeps only in-frame clones and is missing some. Of about 160,000 clones listed, approximately 90% were seen once; the top ten hold approximately 3.6%. Sequencing was performed on peripheral blood, taken 28 days after the second AZD1222 dose. The receptors originated from an adult who received the AZD1222 COVID-19 vaccine.

The chain is built from TRBV2 and TRBJ2-7; TRBD2 matches 11 bases. Germline CDR1 reads SNHLY; CDR2 reads FYNNEI. J was trimmed by 0 bases and V by 2 bases; bases with no gene match: 9. CDR3 size: 18 residues. The CDR3: CASSEIRLAGGSSYEQYF. The CDR3 DNA follows: TGTGCCAGCAGTGAAATTCGGCTAGCGGGAGGTAGCTCCTACGAGCAGTACTTC.

The chain recombines TRBV7-9 with TRBJ2-7, with 8 bases aligning to TRBD2. The CDR3 extends over 14 amino acids. J was trimmed by 5 bases and V by 5 bases; bases with no gene match: 8. CDR1 and CDR2 from the germline V gene are SEHNR and FQNEAQ (reference sequence). CDR3 amino acids: CASSPARGAHEQYF. CDR3 nucleotides: TGTGCCAGCAGCCCCGCGCGGGGGGCCCACGAGCAGTACTTC.

V is TRBV10-3 and J is TRBJ1-5; 8 bases map to TRBD1. Germline V gives CDR1 ENHRY, CDR2 SYGVKD. CDR3 length equals 19 residues. Trimming took 2 bases from V and 1 from J; bases not matched to a gene: 13. CDR3 sequence reads: CAISEPKGTGQSSNQPQHF. The CDR3, as DNA: TGTGCCATCAGTGAGCCGAAAGGGACAGGCCAATCCAGCAATCAGCCCCAGCATTTT.

V and J are TRBV19 and TRBJ2-7; D gene uncertain. The germline gives CDR1 LNHDA, CDR2 SQIVND (reference sequence). Trimming removed 1 base at V and 2 bases at J, with 9 bases between. The CDR3 runs to 14 residues. CDR3 amino acids: CASSIASDTYEQYF. The CDR3 coding sequence is TGTGCCAGTAGTATAGCTTCGGATACCTACGAGCAGTACTTC. Full variable domain (missing parts from reference TRBV19 and TRBJ2-7): DGGITQSPKYLFRKEGQNVTLSCEQNLNHDAMYWYRQDPGQGLRLIYYSQIVNDFQKGDIAEGYSVSREKKESFPLTVTSAQKNPTAFYLCASSIASDTYEQYFGPGTRLTVT.

CDR3 DNA sequence: TGTGCCAGCAGCTTAGCGCGCGGTTGGTTGAGGGGTACGCAGTATTTT. Its translation is CASSLARGWLRGTQYF. The V and J genes are TRBV11-1 and TRBJ2-3; possibly TRBD1 or TRBD2 for D (5 bases each). V gave up 0 bases and J gave up 8 bases, with 18 bases separating them. The CDR3 has 16 amino acids. CDR1 is SGHAT and CDR2 is FQDESV in the germline V gene (reference sequence).

This clone was seen only a few times. The V gene is TRBV6-1, the J gene TRBJ2-7; the D gene is possibly TRBD1 (5 bases). This CDR3 is 16 amino acids long. The germline gives CDR1 MNHNS, CDR2 SASEGT. With 3 bases removed from V and 4 bases from J, the gap between germline ends came to 19 bases. The CDR3 spells CASSEGLGGALYEQYF. The CDR3 coding sequence is TGTGCCAGCAGTGAGGGGCTAGGCGGAGCCCTTTACGAGCAGTACTTC.

The chain recombines TRBV5-1 with TRBJ1-6; 8 bases match TRBD1. The CDR3 contains 18 residues. Germline assignment: CDR1 SGHRS and CDR2 YFSETQ. V shed 0 bases and J 6 bases; nucleotides not matched to a gene: 11. The DNA of the CDR3 is TGCGCCAGCAGCTTGGTTGACAGGGGATCGGTGTTTAATTCACCCCTCCACTTT. This encodes CASSLVDRGSVFNSPLHF.

The chain uses TRBV5-1 and TRBJ1-6; D is undetermined. Germline CDR1 and CDR2: SGHRS and YFSETQ. There are 16 residues in the CDR3. V lost 1 base to trimming and J lost 9 bases, with 17 bases between them. Here the CDR3 DNA reads TGCGCCAGCAGCTTGTCAGGAACGTCCGCTCTTTCACCCCTCCACTTT. It yields the protein CASSLSGTSALSPLHF.

The chain recombines TRBV7-2 with TRBJ2-1, with D hard to call. CDR1 SGHTA and CDR2 FQGNSA come from the germline V gene. With 2 bases removed from V and 0 bases from J, the gap between germline ends came to 11 bases. This CDR3 comprises 16 residues. As DNA, the CDR3 is TGTGCCAGCAGCTTAAGGGCGGAGAGCTCCTACAATGAGCAGTTCTTC. As protein: CASSLRAESSYNEQFF.

This clone was detected a few times. This chain uses TRBV3-1 (or the pseudogene TRBV3-2) with TRBJ2-5; 7 bases map to TRBD2. This CDR3 has 15 residues. Germline lookup yields CDR1 LGHDT and CDR2 YNNKEL (reference sequence). V lost 2 bases to trimming and J lost 2 bases; unmatched junction nucleotides: 5. The CDR3 here is CASSQQGGRQETQYF. CDR3 DNA sequence: TGTGCCAGCAGCCAACAGGGAGGGAGACAAGAGACCCAGTACTTC.

The CDR3 is CASIGRTVPGNEKLFF. The CDR3 nucleotides read TGTGCCAGTATCGGTAGGACAGTGCCCGGGAATGAAAAACTGTTTTTT. This chain joins TRBV19 and TRBJ1-4, with a weak D call TRBD1 (6 bases). Deletions cut 7 bases from V and 5 bases from J, with 20 bases between. This CDR3 is 16 amino acids long. From germline, CDR1 is LNHDA and CDR2 SQIVND (reference sequence).

This clone was detected ten times or more. The rearrangement joins TRBV7-9 to TRBJ1-2, with TRBD1 as a possible D gene (5 bases). CDR1 SEHNR and CDR2 FQNEAQ come from the germline V gene (reference sequence). The CDR3 extends over 15 amino acids. V lost 5 bases and J 4 bases, leaving 17 bases between the germline ends. For the CDR3, the DNA is TGTGCCAGCAGCCCCCAACCCGGGGCTTTCTATGGCTACACCTTC. It translates to CASSPQPGAFYGYTF.

This chain connects TRBV27 to TRBJ1-2; weak D call: TRBD1 (6 bases). The CDR3 totals 15 residues. Germline assignment: CDR1 MNHEY and CDR2 SMNVEV (reference sequence). V was cut by 3 bases and J by 2 bases, with 13 bases left in between. The CDR3 bases are TGTGCCAGCAGTTTCGGGCAGGGGTTAAACTATGGCTACACCTTC. Translation gives CASSFGQGLNYGYTF.

The gene calls are TRBV7-9 and TRBJ2-1, with TRBD1 matching 9 bases. Germline V gene data show CDR1 as SEHNR and CDR2 as FQNEAQ (reference sequence). J lost 7 bases, V lost 3 bases, and 10 bases had no gene match. The CDR3 spans 16 residues. DNA for the CDR3: TGTGCCAGCAGCTTCGCGGGACAGGGCTTTGGGAATGAGCAGTTCTTC. As protein: CASSFAGQGFGNEQFF.

The chain employs TRBV18 and TRBJ2-1, with TRBD1 matching 9 bases. CDR3 length: 16 residues. Germline CDR1 KGHSH, CDR2 LQKENI. With 3 bases clipped from V and 3 bases from J, the junction kept 6 bases outside the gene matches. CDR3 nucleotide sequence: TGTGCCAGCTCACCTTTAGAGACAGGGGGCTACAATGAGCAGTTCTTC. This translates into CASSPLETGGYNEQFF. Combining the CDR3 with reference TRBV18 and TRBJ2-1 gives the whole variable domain NAGVMQNPRHLVRRRGQEARLRCSPMKGHSHVYWYRQLPEEGLKFMVYLQKENIIDESGMPKERFSAEFPKEGPSILRIQQVVRGDSAAYFCASSPLETGGYNEQFFGPGTRLTVL.

The J gene is TRBJ2-7, the V gene TRBV6-1, with D perhaps TRBD1 (6 bases). The CDR3 contains 14 residues. Germline V gene lookup returns CDR1 MNHNS and CDR2 SASEGT. V was clipped by 0 bases and J by 6 bases, with 12 bases between them. CDR3 protein: CASSEAYRRGEQYF. The CDR3 nucleotides are TGTGCCAGCAGTGAAGCTTACCGCAGGGGCGAGCAGTACTTC.

J is TRBJ1-4 and V is TRBV30; 8 bases map to TRBD1. The J segment lost 7 bases and the V segment lost 0 bases, leaving 13 bases of the junction unmatched. Germline V CDR1 and CDR2: GTSNPN, SVGIG (reference sequence). This CDR3 has 17 residues. CDR3: CAWSVEEAGGWGEKLFF. The CDR3 DNA is TGTGCCTGGAGTGTAGAGGAGGCAGGGGGCTGGGGTGAAAAACTGTTTTTT.

The chain is built from TRBV3-1 (or the pseudogene TRBV3-2) and TRBJ2-7, with D maybe TRBD1 (6 bases). This CDR3 region has 13 residues. Between the trimmed V and J ends, which lost 4 bases and 6 bases, there was a span of 13 bases. Germline assignment: CDR1 LGHDT and CDR2 YNNKEL (reference sequence). CDR3 nucleotides: TGTGCCAGCAGCCCGGACGGCAGGGGCGAGCAGTACTTC. It encodes CASSPDGRGEQYF.